The 18 T cell receptor beta chains below all came from one sample that was sequenced in a study of response to subunit inactivated influenza vaccine. TCRdb passed the RT-PCR reads through MiXCR, listing each CDR3 protein once. The top ten clones hold 6% to 8% of a sample with hundreds of thousands of distinct CDR3 sequences, over 11% of them seen once. The sample here was PBMCs from blood, taken 14 to 15 days before vaccination. All receptors derive from a man aged 45-65 years who received an inactivated influenza vaccine.

The chain employs TRBV5-6 and TRBJ1-5, with 7 bases matching TRBD1. The CDR3 sequence is 14 residues long. Germline V CDR1 and CDR2: SGHDT, YYEEEE. V gave up 0 bases and J gave up 7 bases; unmatched junction bases: 4. The CDR3 loop is CASSLAQGGQPQHF. DNA of the CDR3: TGTGCCAGCAGCTTGGCCCAGGGGGGGCAGCCCCAGCATTTT.

This clonotype was observed a few times. The chain carries TRBV20-1 and TRBJ2-3, with D possibly TRBD2 on 6 matching bases. Between the trimmed V and J ends, which lost 6 bases and 2 bases, there was a span of 12 bases. The CDR3 spans 13 residues. From germline, CDR1 is DFQATT and CDR2 SNEGSKA (reference sequence). The CDR3, as DNA: TGCAGTGCAATAGCGGACTACACAGATACGCAGTATTTT. Its protein product is CSAIADYTDTQYF.

This chain links TRBV5-1 with TRBJ2-3; D is perhaps TRBD1 (6 bases). Trimming removed 4 bases at V and 1 base at J, with 16 bases between. Germline loops: CDR1 SGHRS, CDR2 YFSETQ. The CDR3 sequence is 16 residues long. CDR3 nucleotide sequence: TGCGCCAGCAGCCCCACAGGGATCCTCGGCACAGATACGCAGTATTTT. It translates to CASSPTGILGTDTQYF.

The sample holds a few counts of this clonotype. The CDR3 sequence: CATSEFGYGYTF. The CDR3, as DNA: TGTGCCACCAGTGAATTTGGCTATGGCTACACCTTC. The chain recombines TRBV24-1 with TRBJ1-2; no clear D. Deletions cut 4 bases from V and 4 bases from J, with 6 bases between. The CDR3 runs to 12 residues. Germline V gene sequence: CDR1 KGHDR, CDR2 SFDVKD.

The chain has TRBV5-1 and TRBJ2-1, with TRBD2 matching over 10 bases. The junction had 13 bases not matched to a gene; V was cut back by 0 bases and J by 1 base. The CDR3 is 20 residues long. From germline, CDR1 is SGHRS and CDR2 YFSETQ. The CDR3 DNA reads TGCGCCAGCAGCTTGGCCAATCTAGCGGGAGCACCTACGTCCTACAATGAGCAGTTCTTC. It specifies CASSLANLAGAPTSYNEQFF.

The chain couples TRBV18 to TRBJ2-2; TRBD1 might be the D (6 bases). Germline values: CDR1 KGHSH, CDR2 LQKENI. The V and J ends lost 0 bases and 5 bases respectively, with 16 bases between them. The CDR3 contains 17 residues. CDR3: CASSPPFGQSATGELFF. CDR3 DNA sequence: TGTGCCAGCTCACCACCGTTTGGACAGTCCGCAACCGGGGAGCTGTTTTTT.

This clonotype showed up many times. The chain carries TRBV4-3 and TRBJ2-2, with D unresolved. Trimming stripped 0 bases from V and 6 bases from J, with 5 bases between. The CDR3 has 13 amino acids. Germline V gives CDR1 LGHNA, CDR2 YSLEER. The CDR3, as DNA: TGCGCCAGCAGCCAAGATCGGGCCGGGGAGCTGTTTTTT. This encodes CASSQDRAGELFF.

Only a few counts were recorded for this clonotype. J is TRBJ2-1 and V is TRBV15, with 8 bases fitting TRBD2. The CDR3 is 15 residues long. J lost 7 bases, V lost 9 bases, and 14 bases had no gene match. Per the germline V gene, CDR1 is LNHNV and CDR2 is YYDKDF (reference sequence). CDR3 residues: CATAFGRGGRNEQFF. DNA of the CDR3: TGTGCCACTGCATTTGGGCGCGGCGGGAGGAATGAGCAGTTCTTC.

This chain links TRBV20-1 with TRBJ2-1; D may be TRBD1 (6 bases). Germline V CDR1 and CDR2: DFQATT, SNEGSKA (reference sequence). This CDR3 contains 12 residues. Trimming shortened V by 4 bases and J by 7 bases, and 11 bases separated the two germline ends. CDR3 residues: CSAIKQGNEQFF. The DNA for the CDR3 is TGCAGTGCTATAAAACAGGGTAATGAGCAGTTCTTC.

This sequence joins TRBV12-3 or TRBV12-4 and TRBJ1-2, with D possibly being TRBD1 (5 bases). CDR3 length: 14 amino acids. V lost 4 bases and J 0 bases, leaving 9 bases between the germline ends. Here the CDR3 reads CASSWGVANYGYTF. Here the CDR3 DNA reads TGTGCCAGCAGTTGGGGCGTTGCTAACTATGGCTACACCTTC.

The chain's CDR3 is CASSSQGYLEQFF. CDR3 coding DNA: TGTGCCAGCAGCTCACAGGGGTATCTTGAGCAGTTCTTC. The rearrangement uses TRBV7-2 and TRBJ2-1; 7 bases align to TRBD1. The CDR3 has 13 residues. CDR1 is SGHTA, CDR2 FQGNSA, per germline. V shed 4 bases, J shed 9 bases, and the junction held 6 bases outside the gene matches.

In this sample, this clonotype turned up many times. This chain uses TRBV29-1 with TRBJ2-1; no firm D call. V lost 2 bases and J 4 bases, leaving 12 bases between the germline ends. The germline CDR1 and CDR2 sequences are SQVTM and ANQGSEA. CDR3 size: 14 residues. DNA for the CDR3: TGCAGCGTTGAACCCGGAACCAGTTACAATGAGCAGTTCTTC. Translated, it gives CSVEPGTSYNEQFF.

In this sample, this clonotype turned up many times. The rearrangement links TRBV14 to TRBJ2-1; no clear D. The CDR3 runs to 12 residues. The germline gives CDR1 SGHDN, CDR2 FVKESK. Trimming cost V 5 bases and J 5 bases, with 7 bases left between them. The CDR3 coding sequence is TGTGCCAGCAGCAGGATTAACAATGAGCAGTTCTTC. Amino acids: CASSRINNEQFF.

This clonotype has more than one count but fewer than ten. The chain is built from TRBV6-2 or TRBV6-3 and TRBJ1-1; D not certain. The CDR3 runs to 15 residues. The germline CDR1 and CDR2 sequences are MNHEY and SVGEGT. Trimming took off 2 bases at V and 1 base at J, with 11 bases between the two ends. The CDR3 sequence is CASSYPGVGNTEAFF. The CDR3 DNA sequence: TGTGCCAGCAGTTACCCCGGGGTTGGGAACACTGAAGCTTTCTTT.

This clonotype was seen a handful of times. One end of the junction varies from germline; a read error may be responsible. The chain combines TRBV7-7 with TRBJ2-3; D is ambiguous. CDR1 and CDR2 from the germline V gene are SSHAT and FNYEAQ (reference sequence). The CDR3 loop spans 13 amino acids. CDR3 sequence: CASSRQPTDTQYF. The CDR3 region has the DNA TGTGCTAGCAGCAGGCAGCCCACAGATACGCAGTATTTT.

This chain joins TRBV5-1 and TRBJ2-7; the match to TRBD2 covers 12 bases. This CDR3 comprises 18 residues. Looked up from germline, CDR1 is SGHRS and CDR2 is YFSETQ. With 4 bases clipped from V and 6 bases from J, the junction kept 17 bases outside the gene matches. DNA for the CDR3: TGCGCCAGCAGCCTCCTACCCTTGACTAGCGGGAGATTGGGCGAGCAGTACTTC. Amino acids: CASSLLPLTSGRLGEQYF.

There are a few counts of this clonotype. For the CDR3, the DNA is TGTGCCTGGGGCAGGGGCTCGACGGGTATGAGGACTGAAGCTTTCTTT. Protein sequence: CAWGRGSTGMRTEAFF. The chain uses TRBV30 and TRBJ1-1; D perhaps matches TRBD1 (6 bases). Germline-derived CDR1 and CDR2 are GTSNPN and SVGIG (reference sequence). V was shortened by 5 bases and J by 5 bases, with 24 bases between the two germline ends. The CDR3 length is 16 residues. Drawing the rest from reference TRBV30 and TRBJ1-1, the complete variable domain is SQTIHQWPATLVQPVGSPLSLECTVEGTSNPNLYWYRQAAGRGLQLLFYSVGIGQISSEVPQNLSASRPQDRQFILSSKKLLLSDSGFYLCAWGRGSTGMRTEAFFGQGTRLTVV.

The V and J genes are TRBV12-3 or TRBV12-4 and TRBJ1-1; TRBD1 might be the D (5 bases). The CDR3 is made up of 13 amino acids. V lost 3 bases, J lost 6 bases, and 11 bases lay in between. CDR3 sequence reads: CASSFGGKAEAFF. Here the CDR3 DNA reads TGTGCCAGCAGTTTTGGGGGGAAGGCTGAAGCTTTCTTT.